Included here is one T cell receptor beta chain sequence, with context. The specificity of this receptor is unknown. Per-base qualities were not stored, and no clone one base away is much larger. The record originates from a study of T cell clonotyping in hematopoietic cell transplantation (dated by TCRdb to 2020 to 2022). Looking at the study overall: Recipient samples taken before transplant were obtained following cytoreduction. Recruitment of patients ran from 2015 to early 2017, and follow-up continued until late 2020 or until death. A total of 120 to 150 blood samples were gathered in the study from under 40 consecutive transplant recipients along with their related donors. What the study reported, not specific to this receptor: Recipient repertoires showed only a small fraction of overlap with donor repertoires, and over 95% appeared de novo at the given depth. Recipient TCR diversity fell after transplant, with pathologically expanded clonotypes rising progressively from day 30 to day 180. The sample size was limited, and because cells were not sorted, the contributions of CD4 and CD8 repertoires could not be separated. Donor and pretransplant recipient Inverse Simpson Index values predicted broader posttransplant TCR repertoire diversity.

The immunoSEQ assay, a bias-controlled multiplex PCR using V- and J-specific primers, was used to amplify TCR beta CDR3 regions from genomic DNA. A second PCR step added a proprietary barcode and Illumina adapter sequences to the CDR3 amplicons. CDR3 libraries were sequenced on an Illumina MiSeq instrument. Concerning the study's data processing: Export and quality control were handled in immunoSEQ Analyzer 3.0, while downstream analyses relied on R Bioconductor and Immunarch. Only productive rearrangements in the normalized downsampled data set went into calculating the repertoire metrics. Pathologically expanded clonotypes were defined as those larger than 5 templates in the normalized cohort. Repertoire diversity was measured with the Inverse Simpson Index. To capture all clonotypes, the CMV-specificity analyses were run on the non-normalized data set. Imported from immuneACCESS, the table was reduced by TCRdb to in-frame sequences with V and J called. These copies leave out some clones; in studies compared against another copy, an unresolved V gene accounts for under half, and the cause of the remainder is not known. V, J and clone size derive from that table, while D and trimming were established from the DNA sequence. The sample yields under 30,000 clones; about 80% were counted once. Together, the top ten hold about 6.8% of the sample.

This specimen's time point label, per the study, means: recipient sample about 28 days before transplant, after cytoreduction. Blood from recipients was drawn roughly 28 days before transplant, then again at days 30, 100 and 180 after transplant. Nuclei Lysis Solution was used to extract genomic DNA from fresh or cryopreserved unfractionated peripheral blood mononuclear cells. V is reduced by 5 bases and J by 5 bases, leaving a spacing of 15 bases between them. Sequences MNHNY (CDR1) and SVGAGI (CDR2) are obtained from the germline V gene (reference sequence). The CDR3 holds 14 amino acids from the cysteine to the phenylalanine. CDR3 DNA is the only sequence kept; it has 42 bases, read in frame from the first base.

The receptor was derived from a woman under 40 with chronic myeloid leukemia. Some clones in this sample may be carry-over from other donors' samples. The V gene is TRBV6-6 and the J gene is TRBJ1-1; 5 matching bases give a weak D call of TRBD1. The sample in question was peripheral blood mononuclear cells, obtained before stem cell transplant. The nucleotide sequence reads TGTGCCAGCAGTAACCAGGGAGGAGGGACTGAAGCTTTCTTT. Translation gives CASSNQGGGTEAFF.